Listed here are 10 T cell receptor beta chains from one sample, sequenced in a study of ipilimumab plus nivolumab after autologous stem cell transplantation (dated by TCRdb to the early 2020s). Libraries were made using the immunoSEQ multiplex PCR assay. Drawn from immuneACCESS, this table holds only the in-frame rearrangements with V and J called that TCRdb kept. Clones are partly lost; checked studies trace under half to an unresolved V gene and leave the rest unexplained. The sample yields about 83,000 clones; 83% were counted once. The ten biggest clones cover 2.2% of the sample. Specimen: PBMCs, collected in a trial of ipilimumab plus nivolumab as post-transplant consolidation. These receptors were obtained from a male donor with diffuse large B-cell lymphoma.

This rearrangement joins TRBV10-2 to TRBJ1-6; D is ambiguous. The CDR3 spans 12 residues. V lost 2 bases to trimming and J lost 9 bases, with 5 bases between them. Per germline, CDR1 WSHSY and CDR2 SAAADI. CDR3 bases: TGCGCCAGCAGTGAGATTGGTTCACCCCTCCACTTT. Amino acid sequence: CASSEIGSPLHF.

This chain connects TRBV9 to TRBJ2-3; TRBD1 matches 8 bases. There are 16 residues in the CDR3. V gave up 0 bases and J gave up 1 base; unmatched junction bases: 4. The germline V gene encodes CDR1 SGDLS and CDR2 YYNGEE. In DNA, the CDR3 is TGTGCCAGCAGCGTAGTGGCAGGGGGCGGCACAGATACGCAGTATTTT. Its protein is CASSVVAGGGTDTQYF.

This clone has a single count. This chain connects TRBV7-3 to TRBJ2-5; D possibly matches TRBD1 or TRBD2 (5 bases each). The length of the CDR3 is 13 residues. From germline, CDR1 is SGHTA and CDR2 FQGTGA. Trimming left V 2 bases short and J 7 bases short, with 11 bases between. Here the CDR3 DNA reads TGTGCCAGCAGCTTAGAGGGGTGGGCGACCCAGTACTTC. It specifies CASSLEGWATQYF. The variable domain in full, completed from reference TRBV7-3 and TRBJ2-5, reads GAGVSQTPSNKVTEKGKYVELRCDPISGHTALYWYRQSLGQGPEFLIYFQGTGAADDSGLPNDRFFAVRPEGSVSTLKIQRTERGDSAVYLCASSLEGWATQYFGPGTRLLVL.

This clone appeared a few times. V gene TRBV19 combines with J gene TRBJ1-3; TRBD1 matches at 11 bases. This CDR3 is built from 19 residues. CDR1 and CDR2 from the germline V gene are LNHDA and SQIVND (reference sequence). V lost 7 bases and J lost 1; bases outside the gene matches: 15. The CDR3 DNA is TGTGCCAGTACCCGCGTCCGGACAGGGGGCGTAGGGTCTGGAAACACCATATATTTT. Translating gives CASTRVRTGGVGSGNTIYF.

The V call is TRBV10-3, the J call TRBJ1-1, with D possibly TRBD1 on 5 matching bases. This CDR3 is built from 15 residues. Germline assignment: CDR1 ENHRY and CDR2 SYGVKD. V was trimmed by 11 bases and J by 1 base, leaving 20 bases between them. Here the CDR3 reads CAVQAQGGRNTEAFF. The CDR3 DNA is TGTGCCGTGCAGGCGCAGGGAGGAAGGAACACTGAAGCTTTCTTT.

V and J are TRBV4-1 and TRBJ2-5, with TRBD1 matching 7 bases. This CDR3 has 15 residues. The germline CDR1 and CDR2 sequences are MGHRA and YSYEKL. Trimming removed 3 bases from V and 4 bases from J; junction bases left unmatched: 8. CDR3 sequence reads: CASSQATGSPETQYF. CDR3 coding DNA: TGCGCCAGCAGCCAGGCGACAGGGTCCCCAGAGACCCAGTACTTC.

CDR3 loop: CASSLSQGGYGYTF. DNA for the CDR3: TGTGCCAGCAGCTTGTCACAGGGCGGGTATGGCTACACCTTC. This chain uses TRBV5-4 with TRBJ1-2; D perhaps matches TRBD1 (6 bases). Trimming left V 1 base short and J 5 bases short, with 12 bases between. The length of the CDR3 is 14 residues. From germline, CDR1 is SGHNT and CDR2 YYREEE (reference sequence).

Only one count was recorded for this clone. The CDR3 loop reads CASRFLGGDSGGYTF. CDR3 DNA sequence: TGTGCCAGCAGATTTTTGGGGGGCGACTCGGGCGGCTACACCTTC. The chain links TRBV5-6 to TRBJ1-2, with a weak D call TRBD1 (6 bases). Trimming took 5 bases from V and 8 from J, leaving 22 bases between them. CDR1 and CDR2 (germline): SGHDT, YYEEEE. The CDR3 spans 15 residues. Filled out from reference TRBV5-6 and TRBJ1-2, the complete variable domain reads DAGVTQSPTHLIKTRGQQVTLRCSPKSGHDTVSWYQQALGQGPQFIFQYYEEEERQRGNFPDRFSGHQFPNYSSELNVNALLLGDSALYLCASRFLGGDSGGYTFGSGTRLTVV.

This clone was picked up a small number of times. The chain links TRBV18 to TRBJ1-5; 7 bases match TRBD1. The CDR3 runs 12 residues. Germline CDR1 is KGHSH and CDR2 is LQKENI. The trim removed 3 bases at V and 15 bases at J, leaving 8 bases unmatched. The CDR3: CASSPGQAISHF. CDR3 nucleotides: TGTGCCAGCTCACCTGGACAGGCGATTTCGCATTTT.

The J gene is TRBJ1-1, the V gene TRBV28, with D tentatively TRBD1 (5 bases). Trimming cost V 10 bases and J 4 bases, with 13 bases left between them. This CDR3 region has 12 residues. Per the germline V gene, CDR1 is MDHEN and CDR2 is SYDVKM. The DNA for the CDR3 is TGTGCCACTCTCTTTCAGGGCACTGAAGCTTTCTTT. It codes for CATLFQGTEAFF.